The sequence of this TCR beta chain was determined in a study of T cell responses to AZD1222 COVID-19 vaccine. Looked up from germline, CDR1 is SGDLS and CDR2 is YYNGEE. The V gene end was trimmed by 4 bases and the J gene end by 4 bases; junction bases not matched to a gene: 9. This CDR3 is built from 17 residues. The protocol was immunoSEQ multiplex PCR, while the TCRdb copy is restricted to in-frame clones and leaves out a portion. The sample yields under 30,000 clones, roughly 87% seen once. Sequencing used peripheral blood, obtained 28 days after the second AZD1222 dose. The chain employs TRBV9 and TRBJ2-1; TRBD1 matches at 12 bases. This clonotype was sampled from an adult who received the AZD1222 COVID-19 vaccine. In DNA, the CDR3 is TGTGCCAGCAGCACCCCCAGGGACAGGGGGCCATACAATGAGCAGTTCTTC. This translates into CASSTPRDRGPYNEQFF.